This T cell receptor (beta chain) originates from a study of control samples from healthy donors and cancer patients. Sequencing was performed with immunoSEQ multiplex PCR; in TCRdb, only in-frame clones are kept and a portion is missing. The table lists 75,000 to 100,000 clones, just under 95% of them singletons, with approximately 3% in the top ten. Trimming shortened V by 3 bases and J by 8 bases, and 14 bases separated the two germline ends. Germline V gene lookup returns CDR1 LGHDT and CDR2 YNNKEL (reference sequence). The CDR3 runs 15 residues. Sequenced sample: blood. The V gene is TRBV3-1 (or the pseudogene TRBV3-2), the J gene TRBJ1-6, with D perhaps matching TRBD1 (5 bases). This receptor was obtained from a human donor in good health. The donor label of this sample is uncertain. The CDR3 reads CASSHLGTSDSPLHF. Written as DNA, the CDR3 is TGTGCCAGCAGCCACCTGGGGACTTCGGATTCACCCCTCCACTTT.